Below are 15 T cell receptor beta chains sequenced from a single sample in a study of T-cell reconstitution after alpha-beta-depleted transplantation in children. The TCRbeta library was prepared with unique molecular identifiers. TCRdb fed the PCR reads into MiXCR, producing one record per CDR3 protein. This sample has some 590,000 distinct CDR3 sequences, with more than 9% found just once. This material consisted of PBMCs from the stem cell graft donor, taken from the stem cell graft. These receptors were collected from a human donor who donated a stem cell graft to a child with acute myeloid leukemia.

In this sample, this clonotype turned up many times. V usage is TRBV7-2 and J usage is TRBJ2-7, with 11 bases lining up with TRBD2. V trimming: 5 bases; J trimming: 4 bases; junction bases outside the gene matches: 7. This CDR3 region has 15 residues. From germline, CDR1 is SGHTA and CDR2 FQGNSA. CDR3 protein: CASSTTSGKAYEQYF. CDR3 sequence (DNA): TGTGCCAGCAGCACGACTAGCGGGAAGGCGTACGAGCAGTACTTC.

The rearrangement links TRBV7-8 to TRBJ2-7; TRBD2 might be the D (5 bases). CDR1 and CDR2 from the germline V gene are SGHVS and FQNEAQ. V gave up 2 bases and J gave up 3 bases, with 14 bases separating them. CDR3 size: 15 residues. The CDR3 bases are TGTGCCAGCAGCTTAAGATCAGCGGTAAACTACGAGCAGTACTTC. Residues: CASSLRSAVNYEQYF. Full variable domain (outside the CDR3, taken from reference TRBV7-8 and TRBJ2-7): GAGVSQSPRYKVAKRGQDVALRCDPISGHVSLFWYQQALGQGPEFLTYFQNEAQLDKSGLPSDRFFAERPEGSVSTLKIQRTQQEDSAVYLCASSLRSAVNYEQYFGPGTRLTVT.

The chain couples TRBV6-1 to TRBJ2-7; D is unclear. This CDR3 has 14 residues. Looked up from germline, CDR1 is MNHNS and CDR2 is SASEGT. Trimming removed 5 bases from V and 2 bases from J, with 13 bases in between. This CDR3 is CASSPLGSPYEQYF. CDR3 coding DNA: TGTGCCAGCAGTCCCCTCGGGTCCCCCTACGAGCAGTACTTC.

Many counts were recorded for this clonotype. The CDR3 spells CASRPGTGNTEAFF. As DNA, the CDR3 is TGCGCCAGCAGACCCGGGACAGGGAACACTGAAGCTTTCTTT. The genes are TRBV5-1 and TRBJ1-1, with 8 bases fitting TRBD1. The ends lost 5 bases at V and 1 base at J; junction bases unmatched: 4. This CDR3 has 14 residues. Germline loops: CDR1 SGHRS, CDR2 YFSETQ.

This clonotype was counted at least ten times. CDR3 region: CASTSALQEQYF. The CDR3 DNA sequence: TGCGCCAGCACGTCAGCTTTACAAGAGCAGTACTTC. The rearrangement joins TRBV5-1 to TRBJ2-7; D gene ambiguous. The CDR3 is made up of 12 amino acids. Germline V lookup: CDR1 SGHRS, CDR2 YFSETQ. Between the trimmed V and J ends, which lost 6 bases and 7 bases, there was a span of 14 bases.

This clonotype has more than one count but fewer than ten. This chain uses TRBV7-3 with TRBJ2-2; D perhaps matches TRBD2 (7 bases). With 5 bases removed from V and 4 bases from J, the gap between germline ends came to 17 bases. The CDR3 consists of 16 residues. CDR1 is SGHTA, CDR2 FQGTGA, per germline. CDR3 loop: CASSPGGAGPTGELFF. CDR3 sequence (DNA): TGTGCCAGCAGCCCTGGGGGGGCAGGACCCACCGGGGAGCTGTTTTTT. The full variable domain, in which reference TRBV7-3 and TRBJ2-2 provide the parts outside the CDR3, is GAGVSQTPSNKVTEKGKYVELRCDPISGHTALYWYRQSLGQGPEFLIYFQGTGAADDSGLPNDRFFAVRPEGSVSTLKIQRTERGDSAVYLCASSPGGAGPTGELFFGEGSRLTVL.

The chain is built from TRBV12-3 or TRBV12-4 and TRBJ2-1; TRBD2 aligns across 12 bases. The CDR3 is made up of 15 amino acids. V lost 2 bases and J lost 10; bases outside the gene matches: 6. CDR3 DNA sequence: TGTGCCAGCAGTTTACTAGCGGGAGGGCCCCCCGAGCAGTTCTTC. It encodes CASSLLAGGPPEQFF.

This clonotype was seen once. The chain uses TRBV20-1 and TRBJ2-2; TRBD2 agrees at 13 bases. CDR1 is DFQATT and CDR2 is SNEGSKA in the germline V gene (reference sequence). V was pared by 5 bases and J by 2 bases, with 5 bases of the junction left unmatched. CDR3 length: 16 residues. CDR3 sequence (DNA): TGCAGTGCTCGTACTAGCGGGGGGGCAAACACCGGGGAGCTGTTTTTT. It translates to CSARTSGGANTGELFF.

The chain couples TRBV2 to TRBJ2-1; 7 bases are a match to TRBD2. The V gene end was trimmed by 4 bases and the J gene end by 6 bases; junction bases not matched to a gene: 6. The CDR3 covers 14 residues. Germline V gene lookup returns CDR1 SNHLY and CDR2 FYNNEI. This CDR3 is CASSVRLATNEQFF. The CDR3 nucleotides read TGTGCCAGCAGTGTACGACTAGCTACCAATGAGCAGTTCTTC.

This clonotype was counted only a few times. V is TRBV28 and J is TRBJ2-2; 7 nucleotides line up with TRBD2. V gave up 5 bases and J gave up 4 bases; unmatched junction bases: 10. The CDR3 is 16 amino acids. Per the germline V gene, CDR1 is MDHEN and CDR2 is SYDVKM. DNA of the CDR3: TGTGCCAGCAGTCCCTCGGCGGGAGTAGGCACCGGGGAGCTGTTTTTT. Amino acids: CASSPSAGVGTGELFF.

There are a few counts of this clonotype. J is TRBJ2-5 and V is TRBV6-1; tentative D call: TRBD2 (6 bases). V was clipped by 5 bases and J by 3 bases, with 13 bases between them. The germline CDR1 and CDR2 sequences are MNHNS and SASEGT. The CDR3 has 14 residues. CDR3 coding DNA: TGTGCCAGCAGTCGACTAGTCCCCAAAGAGACCCAGTACTTC. Translated: CASSRLVPKETQYF.

This clonotype occurred many times. V gene TRBV28 combines with J gene TRBJ2-1; TRBD1 aligns across 12 bases. Germline values: CDR1 MDHEN, CDR2 SYDVKM. Unmatched junction bases numbered 15, after V lost 5 bases and J lost 13 bases. The CDR3 spans 16 residues. The CDR3 nucleotides are TGTGCCAGCAGTCGCGCCGGGACAGGGGGCAGTTTAGGTCAGTTCTTC. Translating it yields CASSRAGTGGSLGQFF.

This clonotype appeared many times. At one of its ends the junction is not consistent with the germline gene, which may arise from a read error. The genes are TRBV12-3 or TRBV12-4 and TRBJ2-5; D possibly corresponds to TRBD1 (5 bases). The CDR3 has 11 amino acids. CDR3 amino acids: CASSFGAEVVF. CDR3 DNA sequence: TGTGCCAGCAGTTTTGGGGCGGAAGTAGTCTTC.

There are a few counts of this clonotype. V and J are TRBV27 and TRBJ2-7; no clear D. The germline gives CDR1 MNHEY, CDR2 SMNVEV (reference sequence). V was pared by 7 bases and J by 3 bases, with 7 bases between. This CDR3 has 11 residues. Written as DNA, the CDR3 is TGTGCCAGCAAAAAGAACTACGAGCAGTACTTC. It yields the protein CASKKNYEQYF.

V is TRBV18 and J is TRBJ2-7; tentatively, D is TRBD2 (6 bases). V lost 3 bases and J lost 3, with 12 bases in between. The CDR3 has 14 amino acids. CDR1 and CDR2 from the germline V gene are KGHSH and LQKENI. The CDR3 DNA sequence: TGTGCCAGCTCACCGACTCGGGAGCACTACGAGCAGTACTTC. Its translation: CASSPTREHYEQYF.